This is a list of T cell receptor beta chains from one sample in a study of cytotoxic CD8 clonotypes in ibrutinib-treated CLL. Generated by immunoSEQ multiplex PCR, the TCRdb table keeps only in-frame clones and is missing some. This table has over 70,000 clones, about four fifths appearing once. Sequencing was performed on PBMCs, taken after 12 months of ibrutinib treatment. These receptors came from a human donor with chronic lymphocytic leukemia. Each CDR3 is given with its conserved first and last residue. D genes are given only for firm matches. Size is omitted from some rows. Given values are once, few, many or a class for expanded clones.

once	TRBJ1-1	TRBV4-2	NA	TGTGCCAGCACCCCGGGGGGGGGCGTCACTGAAGCTTTCTTT	CASTPGGGVTEAFF
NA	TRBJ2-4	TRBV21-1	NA	TGTGCCAGCAGCCCTCCGGCGGGAGTTAGGGAAAACATTCAGTACTTC	CASSPPAGVRENIQYF
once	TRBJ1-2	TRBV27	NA	TGTGCCAGCAGTTTATGGGGCACCGAAAACTATGGCTACACCTTC	CASSLWGTENYGYTF
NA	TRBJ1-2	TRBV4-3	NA	TGCGCCAGCAGCCAAGGGCGGGCCTCCTATGGCTACACCTTC	CASSQGRASYGYTF
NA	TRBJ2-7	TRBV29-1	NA	TGCAGCGTTGGAAAGGGGACGGGACACGAGCAGTACTTC	CSVGKGTGHEQYF
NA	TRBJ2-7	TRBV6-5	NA	TGTGCCAGCAGATACACCAAGACCTCCTCCTACGAGCAGTACTTC	CASRYTKTSSYEQYF
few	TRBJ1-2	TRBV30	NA	TGTGCCTGGAGTCGGGGGGACTATGGCTACACCTTC	CAWSRGDYGYTF
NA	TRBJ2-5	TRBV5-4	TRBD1	TGTGCCAGCAGCCGCTCCGGGACAGAAGAGACCCAGTACTTC	CASSRSGTEETQYF
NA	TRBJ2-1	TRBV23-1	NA	TGCGCCTACTGGACCCCGAGCTCCTACAATGAGCAGTTCTTC	CAYWTPSSYNEQFF
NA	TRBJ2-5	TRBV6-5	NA	TGTGCCAGCAGCCCCCAGGTAGCGACCCAAGAGACCCAGTACTTC	CASSPQVATQETQYF
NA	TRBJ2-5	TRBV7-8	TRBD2	TGTGCCAGCAGCACCCCTGGGGGGGCCCAGTACTTC	CASSTPGGAQYF
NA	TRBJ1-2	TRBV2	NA	TGTGCCAGCAGTGATGGGGGGGGAGGCTATGGCTACACCTTC	CASSDGGGGYGYTF
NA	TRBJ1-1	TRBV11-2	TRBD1	TGTGCCAGCAGCCGCGACAGGGGGAGGCCCATGAACACTGAAGCTTTCTTT	CASSRDRGRPMNTEAFF
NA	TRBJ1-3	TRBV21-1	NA	TGTGCCAGCCCCGCCCTCCCGGGACAGGGCCTTAAGAGCTCTGGAAACACCATATATTTT	CASPALPGQGLKSSGNTIYF
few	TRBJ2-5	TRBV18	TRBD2	TGTGCCAGCTCCGTTAGCGGGCTTGAGACCCAGTACTTC	CASSVSGLETQYF
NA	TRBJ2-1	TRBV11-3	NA	TGTGCCAGCACCCCGGGGGGCTCGTCCAACAATGAGCAGTTCTTC	CASTPGGSSNNEQFF
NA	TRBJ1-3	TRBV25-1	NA	TGTGCCAGCAGCCAGACTACAGGTGGGGGAAACACCATATATTTT	CASSQTTGGGNTIYF
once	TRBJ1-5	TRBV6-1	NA	TGTGCCAGCAGGGGAGAGGATAGCAATCAGCCCCAGCATTTT	CASRGEDSNQPQHF
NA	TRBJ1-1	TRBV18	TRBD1	TGTGCCAGCTCACAGACAGGGGTCACTGAAGCTTTCTTT	CASSQTGVTEAFF
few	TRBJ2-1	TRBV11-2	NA	TGTGCCAGCAGCACCTTGGGGGGGGCTCCCTACAATGAGCAGTTCTTC	CASSTLGGAPYNEQFF
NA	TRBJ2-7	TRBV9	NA	TGTGCCAGCAGCCCCTCCCCGGGGCCCTACGAGCAGTACTTC	CASSPSPGPYEQYF
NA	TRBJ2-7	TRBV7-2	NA	TGTGCCAGCAGCACGCGGGTGGATGGGATCGAGCAGTACTTC	CASSTRVDGIEQYF
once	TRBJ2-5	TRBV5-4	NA	TGTGCCAGCAGCCCTAGAGAGACAAGCCAAGAGACCCAGTACTTC	CASSPRETSQETQYF
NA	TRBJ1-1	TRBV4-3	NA	TGCGCCAGCAGCCACCCGAAGGGGGTCATCTCTGAAGCTTTCTTT	CASSHPKGVISEAFF
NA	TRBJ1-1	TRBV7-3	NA	TGTGCCAGCAGCTTAACCTACGGGGGGCGAGCTTTCTTT	CASSLTYGGRAFF
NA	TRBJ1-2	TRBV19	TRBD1	TGTGCCAGTAGACCGACAGGGGCCCCCTCCTATGGCTACACCTTC	CASRPTGAPSYGYTF
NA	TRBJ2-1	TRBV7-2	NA	TGTGCCAGCACCTGGGGGGTCCTTCTAAATGAGCAGTTCTTC	CASTWGVLLNEQFF
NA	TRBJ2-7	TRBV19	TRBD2	TGTGCCAGTAGTCCCTCTAGAAGGGGACTAGTCGCCTACGAGCAGTACTTC	CASSPSRRGLVAYEQYF
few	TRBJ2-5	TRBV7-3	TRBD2	TGTGCCAGCTCGCGGGGGGCGCAAGAGACCCAGTACTTC	CASSRGAQETQYF
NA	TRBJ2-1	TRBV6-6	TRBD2	TGTGCCAGCAGTCAACCGGGACTAGGTTCCTACAATGAGCAGTTCTTC	CASSQPGLGSYNEQFF
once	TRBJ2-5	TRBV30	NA	TGTGCCTGGAGTACCCCCGGGACACCACGAGAGACCCAGTACTTC	CAWSTPGTPRETQYF
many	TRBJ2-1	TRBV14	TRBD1	TGTGCCAGCAGCCAAGCCCAGGGGGCGCGGCAGTTCTTC	CASSQAQGARQFF
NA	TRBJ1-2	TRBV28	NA	TGTGCCAGCAGCCTCGGGCTCGACGGCTACACCTTC	CASSLGLDGYTF
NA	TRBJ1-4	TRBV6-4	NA	TGTGCCAGCAGTGACCCGGGCCGGGGAGAAAAACTGTTTTTT	CASSDPGRGEKLFF
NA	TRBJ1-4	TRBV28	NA	TGTGCCAGCAGTTTGTGGGGGCCGCTATGGAATGAAAAACTGTTTTTT	CASSLWGPLWNEKLFF
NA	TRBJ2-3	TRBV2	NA	TGTGCCAGCAGTGACCTCGGAAGAGATACGCAGTATTTT	CASSDLGRDTQYF
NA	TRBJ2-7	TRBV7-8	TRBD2	TGTGCCAGCAGCGCCACTACTAGCGGAGGGTACGAGCAGTACTTC	CASSATTSGGYEQYF
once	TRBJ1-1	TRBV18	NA	TGTGCCAGCTCACCGGGGGCGGCTAGCCCCGAAGCTTTCTTT	CASSPGAASPEAFF
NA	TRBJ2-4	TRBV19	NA	TGTGCCAGCGGGTCCCGGAGGGACAAAAACATTCAGTACTTC	CASGSRRDKNIQYF
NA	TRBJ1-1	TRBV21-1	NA	TGTGCCAGCAGCAAACGGACAGACCCAAACACTGAAGCTTTCTTT	CASSKRTDPNTEAFF
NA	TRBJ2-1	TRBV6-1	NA	TGTGCCAGCAGTGAAGCGCTTGGCGGGACGAGGAATGAGCAGTTCTTC	CASSEALGGTRNEQFF
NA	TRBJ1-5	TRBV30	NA	TGTGCCTGGGCCCCGGGGGGAAGTCAGCCCCAGCATTTT	CAWAPGGSQPQHF
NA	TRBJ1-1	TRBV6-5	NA	TGTGCCAGCAGTCCCCGGGGGGTTGAAGCTTTCTTT	CASSPRGVEAFF
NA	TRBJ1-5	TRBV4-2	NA	TGTGCCAGCACACCGCTGGCAGGGTGGGGGTATAGCAATCAGCCCCAGCATTTT	CASTPLAGWGYSNQPQHF
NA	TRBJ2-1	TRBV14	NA	TGTGCCAGCAGCCAAGGATCTGGGCTAGGGGCCTACAATGAGCAGTTCTTC	CASSQGSGLGAYNEQFF
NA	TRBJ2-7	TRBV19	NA	TGTGCCAGTAGTCCCGGTACCCGCGGCTACGAGCAGTACTTC	CASSPGTRGYEQYF
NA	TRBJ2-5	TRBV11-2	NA	TGTGCCAGCAGCCCGGGCGCCGAAGAGACCCAGTACTTC	CASSPGAEETQYF
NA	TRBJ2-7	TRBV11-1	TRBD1	TGTGCCAGCAGCCCCCCAGGGGGCGCAAGCCACGAGCAGTACTTC	CASSPPGGASHEQYF
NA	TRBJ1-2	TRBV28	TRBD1	TGTGCCAGCACCCTCCCCGGGACAGGGGGCCGGAACACCTTC	CASTLPGTGGRNTF
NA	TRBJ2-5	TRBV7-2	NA	TGTGCCAGCAGTTTCCGGGGCGAGACCCAGTACTTC	CASSFRGETQYF